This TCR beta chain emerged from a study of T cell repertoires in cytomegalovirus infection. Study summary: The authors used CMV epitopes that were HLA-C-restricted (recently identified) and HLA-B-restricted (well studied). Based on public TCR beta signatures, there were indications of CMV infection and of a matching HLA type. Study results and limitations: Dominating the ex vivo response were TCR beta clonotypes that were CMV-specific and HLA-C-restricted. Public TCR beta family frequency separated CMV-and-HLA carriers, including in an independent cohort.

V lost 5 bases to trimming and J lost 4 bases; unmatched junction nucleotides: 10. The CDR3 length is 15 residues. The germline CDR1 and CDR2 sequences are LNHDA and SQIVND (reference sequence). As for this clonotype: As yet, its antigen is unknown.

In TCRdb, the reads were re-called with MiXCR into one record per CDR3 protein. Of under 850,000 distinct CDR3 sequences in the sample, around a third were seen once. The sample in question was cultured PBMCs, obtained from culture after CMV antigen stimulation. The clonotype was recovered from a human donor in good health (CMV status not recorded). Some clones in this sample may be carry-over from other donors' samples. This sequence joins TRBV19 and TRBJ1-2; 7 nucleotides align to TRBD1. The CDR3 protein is CASSGDRQGGYGYTF. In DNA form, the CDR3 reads TGTGCCAGTAGTGGCGACCGACAGGGCGGCTATGGCTACACCTTC. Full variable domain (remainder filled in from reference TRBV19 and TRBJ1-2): DGGITQSPKYLFRKEGQNVTLSCEQNLNHDAMYWYRQDPGQGLRLIYYSQIVNDFQKGDIAEGYSVSREKKESFPLTVTSAQKNPTAFYLCASSGDRQGGYGYTFGSGTRLTVV.